The source of this T cell receptor (beta chain) is a study of cytomegalovirus exposure and HLA in healthy donors. The CDR3 covers 17 residues. CDR1 and CDR2 from the germline V gene are MGHRA and YSYEKL. The ends lost 1 base at V and 4 bases at J; junction bases unmatched: 7. Primers for the PCR totalled 60 Vbeta and 13 Jbeta. This table comes from immunoSEQ multiplex PCR, and its TCRdb copy is limited to in-frame clones, with some not included. Here the sample spans roughly 60,000 clones, 70% to 75% being singletons. This sequence joins TRBV4-1 and TRBJ2-1; 10 nucleotides agree with TRBD2. Sequencing was done on a sample of PBMCs. This TCR was recovered from a woman aged 25 to 39 in good health and CMV-seronegative. CDR3 region: CASSQVASGRDYNEQFF. The CDR3 coding sequence is TGCGCCAGCAGCCAAGTGGCTAGCGGGAGAGATTACAATGAGCAGTTCTTC.